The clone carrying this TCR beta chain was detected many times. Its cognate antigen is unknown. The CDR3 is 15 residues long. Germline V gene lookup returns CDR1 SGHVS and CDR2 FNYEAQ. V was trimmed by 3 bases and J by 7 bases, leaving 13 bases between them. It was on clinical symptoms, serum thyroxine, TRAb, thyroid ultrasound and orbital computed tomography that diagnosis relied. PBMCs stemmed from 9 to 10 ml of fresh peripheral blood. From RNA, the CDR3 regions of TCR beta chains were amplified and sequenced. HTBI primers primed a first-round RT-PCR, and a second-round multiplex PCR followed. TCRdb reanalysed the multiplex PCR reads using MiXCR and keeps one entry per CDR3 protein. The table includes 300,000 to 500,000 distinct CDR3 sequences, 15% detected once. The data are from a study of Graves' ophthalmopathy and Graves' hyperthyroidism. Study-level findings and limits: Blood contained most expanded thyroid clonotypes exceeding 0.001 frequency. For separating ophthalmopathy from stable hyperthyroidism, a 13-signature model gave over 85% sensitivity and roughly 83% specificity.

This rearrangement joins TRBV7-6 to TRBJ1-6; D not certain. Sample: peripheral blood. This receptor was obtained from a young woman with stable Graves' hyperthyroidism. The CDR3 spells CASSLYGRRNSPLHF. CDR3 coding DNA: TGTGCCAGCAGCTTGTATGGGCGGAGGAATTCACCCCTCCACTTT.